Shown below are 5 T cell receptor beta chains from a single sample sequenced in a study of CD8 T cells in Susac syndrome. An input of about 0.5 to 1 ug of RNA was subjected to reverse transcription using random hexamers. TCRdb reprocessed the immunoSEQ multiplex PCR reads with MiXCR, giving one entry per CDR3 protein. The data contain approximately 120,000 distinct CDR3 sequences, approximately 96% of them seen just once; the ten biggest clones take up over 0.07%. The sequenced material came from CD4+ T cells from PBMCs. Source of these receptors: a human donor in good health.

This sequence joins TRBV9 and TRBJ1-4; D is possibly TRBD1 (5 bases). The length of the CDR3 is 15 residues. Per germline, CDR1 SGDLS and CDR2 YYNGEE. V gave up 4 bases and J gave up 8 bases, with 18 bases separating them. Written as DNA, the CDR3 is TGTGCCAGCAGCTTGAACCCGGGACCAGAGGAAAAACTGTTTTTT. Its protein product is CASSLNPGPEEKLFF.

This chain uses TRBV4-2 with TRBJ2-7, with D hard to call. In germline, CDR1 is LGHNA, CDR2 YNFKEQ. The CDR3 has 16 amino acids. The V end lost 4 bases, the J end lost 0 bases, and 16 bases lay between the germline ends. CDR3 in amino acids: CASSPYGVSPSYEQYF. The CDR3 DNA reads TGTGCCAGCAGCCCATATGGAGTCAGCCCCTCCTACGAGCAGTACTTC.

The V call is TRBV25-1, the J call TRBJ2-4, with D possibly matching TRBD1 (6 bases). CDR3 length equals 12 residues. Germline CDR1 reads MGHDK; CDR2 reads SYGVNS. The V gene lost 3 bases and the J gene lost 11 bases, with 11 bases spanning the gap. CDR3 loop: CASSDSRTVQYF. The CDR3 DNA reads TGTGCCAGCAGTGATTCCCGGACAGTTCAGTACTTC.

The rearrangement uses TRBV29-1 and TRBJ1-1, with D unclear. V was pared by 5 bases and J by 3 bases, with 10 bases between. The CDR3 is 12 residues long. CDR1 SQVTM and CDR2 ANQGSEA come from the germline V gene. The CDR3 DNA reads TGCAGCGTTAACACATTATACACTGAAGCTTTCTTT. It translates to CSVNTLYTEAFF.

The genes are TRBV20-1 and TRBJ2-1, with 8 bases lining up with TRBD2. CDR1 is DFQATT and CDR2 is SNEGSKA in the germline V gene (reference sequence). This CDR3 is built from 17 residues. V trimming: 2 bases; J trimming: 1 base; junction bases outside the gene matches: 10. CDR3 sequence (DNA): TGCAGTGCTAGAAGTGGACTAGCAAGAGGTTCCTACAATGAGCAGTTCTTC. It yields the protein CSARSGLARGSYNEQFF.